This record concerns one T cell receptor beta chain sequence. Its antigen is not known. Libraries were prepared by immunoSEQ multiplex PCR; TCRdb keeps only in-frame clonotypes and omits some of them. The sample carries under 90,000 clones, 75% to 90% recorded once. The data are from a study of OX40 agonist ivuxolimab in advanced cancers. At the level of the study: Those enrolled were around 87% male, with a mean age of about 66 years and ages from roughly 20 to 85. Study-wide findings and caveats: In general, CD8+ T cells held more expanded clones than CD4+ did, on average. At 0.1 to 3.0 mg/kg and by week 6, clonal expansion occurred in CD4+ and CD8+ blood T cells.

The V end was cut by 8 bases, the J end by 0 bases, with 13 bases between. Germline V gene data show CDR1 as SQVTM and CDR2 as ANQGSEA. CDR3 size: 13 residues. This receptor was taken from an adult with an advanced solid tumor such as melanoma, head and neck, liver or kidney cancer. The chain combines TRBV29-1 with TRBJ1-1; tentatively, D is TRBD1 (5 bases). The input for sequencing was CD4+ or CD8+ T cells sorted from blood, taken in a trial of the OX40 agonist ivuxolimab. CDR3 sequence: CSTGGSMNTEAFF. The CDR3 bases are TGCAGCACAGGCGGATCCATGAACACTGAAGCTTTCTTT.